This T cell receptor beta chain was profiled in a study of blood T cell repertoires in COVID-19. About the research overall: There were acute and convalescent COVID-19 samples, and they came from the United States, Italy and Spain. In each case, the material was cDNA or gDNA derived from T cells, B-cell-depleted T cells, or PBMCs.

This CDR3 spans 14 amino acids. The ends lost 6 bases at V and 9 bases at J; junction bases unmatched: 4. Germline CDR1 reads ENHRY; CDR2 reads SYGVKD. Measured with immunoSEQ multiplex PCR; TCRdb has only the in-frame clones, and not every one. The top ten clones hold 5.2% of a sample with under 200,000 clones, approximately 86% of them seen once. Sequenced material: PBMCs or T cells enriched from blood (not recorded which). V is TRBV10-3 and J is TRBJ2-1; 14 bases agree with TRBD2. The clonotype was recovered from a woman aged 55-70 years with acute COVID-19. CDR3 region: CAISGLAGGTEQFF. The CDR3 DNA sequence: TGTGCCATCAGCGGACTAGCGGGGGGTACTGAGCAGTTCTTC.